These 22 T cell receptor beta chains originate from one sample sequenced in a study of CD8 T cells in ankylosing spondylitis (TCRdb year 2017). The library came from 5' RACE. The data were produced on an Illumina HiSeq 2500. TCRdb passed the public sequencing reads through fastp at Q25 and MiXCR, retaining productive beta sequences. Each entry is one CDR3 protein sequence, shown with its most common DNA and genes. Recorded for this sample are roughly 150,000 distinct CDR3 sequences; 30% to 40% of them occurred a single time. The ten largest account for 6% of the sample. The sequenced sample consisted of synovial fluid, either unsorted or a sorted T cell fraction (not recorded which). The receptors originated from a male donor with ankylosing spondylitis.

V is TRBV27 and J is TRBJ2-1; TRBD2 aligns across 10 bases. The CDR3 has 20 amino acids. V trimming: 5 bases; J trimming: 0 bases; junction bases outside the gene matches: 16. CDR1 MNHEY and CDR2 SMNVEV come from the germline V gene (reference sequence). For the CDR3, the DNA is TGTGCCAGCAGTGTGAGGAGGGGGGGACTAGCGAGGAGCTCCTACAATGAGCAGTTCTTC. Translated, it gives CASSVRRGGLARSSYNEQFF.

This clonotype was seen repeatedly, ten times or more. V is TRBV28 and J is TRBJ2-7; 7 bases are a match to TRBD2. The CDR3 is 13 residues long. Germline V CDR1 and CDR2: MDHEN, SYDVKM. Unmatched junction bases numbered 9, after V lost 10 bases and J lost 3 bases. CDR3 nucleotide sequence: TGTGCCACGGGGCTAGCGGTCCTCTACGAGCAGTACTTC. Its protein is CATGLAVLYEQYF.

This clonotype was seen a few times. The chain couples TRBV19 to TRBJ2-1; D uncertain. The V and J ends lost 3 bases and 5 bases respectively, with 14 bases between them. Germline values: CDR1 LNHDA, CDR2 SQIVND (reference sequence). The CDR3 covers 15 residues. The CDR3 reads CASSIWGWINNEQFF. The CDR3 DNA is TGTGCCAGTAGTATTTGGGGATGGATCAACAATGAGCAGTTCTTC.

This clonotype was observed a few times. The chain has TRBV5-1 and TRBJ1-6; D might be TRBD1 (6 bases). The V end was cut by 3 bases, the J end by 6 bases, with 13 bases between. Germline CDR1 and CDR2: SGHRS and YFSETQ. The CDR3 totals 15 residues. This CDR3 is CASSYGAGANSPLHF. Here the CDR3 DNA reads TGCGCCAGCAGCTATGGGGCAGGGGCTAATTCACCCCTCCACTTT.

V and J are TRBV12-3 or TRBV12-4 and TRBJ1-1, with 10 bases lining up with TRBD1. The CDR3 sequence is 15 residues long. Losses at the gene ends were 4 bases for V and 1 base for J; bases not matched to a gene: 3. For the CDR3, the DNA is TGTGCCAGCAGTTACCGGACAGGGGGGAACACTGAAGCTTTCTTT. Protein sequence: CASSYRTGGNTEAFF.

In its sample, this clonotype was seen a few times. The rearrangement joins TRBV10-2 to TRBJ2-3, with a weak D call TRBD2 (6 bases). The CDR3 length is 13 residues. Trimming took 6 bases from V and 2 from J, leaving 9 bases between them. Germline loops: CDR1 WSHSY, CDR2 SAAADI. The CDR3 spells CASRVAATDTQYF. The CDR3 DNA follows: TGCGCCAGCAGAGTAGCGGCCACAGATACGCAGTATTTT.

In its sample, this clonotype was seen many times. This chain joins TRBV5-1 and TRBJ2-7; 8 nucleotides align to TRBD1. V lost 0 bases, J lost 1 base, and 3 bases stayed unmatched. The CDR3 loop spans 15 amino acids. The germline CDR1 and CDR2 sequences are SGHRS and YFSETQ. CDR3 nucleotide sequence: TGCGCCAGCAGCTTGGTACAGGGGGGTTCCTACGAGCAGTACTTC. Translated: CASSLVQGGSYEQYF.

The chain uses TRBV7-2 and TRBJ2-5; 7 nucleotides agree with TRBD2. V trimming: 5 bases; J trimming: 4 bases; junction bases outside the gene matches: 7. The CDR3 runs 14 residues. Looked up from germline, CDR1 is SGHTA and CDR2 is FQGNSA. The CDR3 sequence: CASSKMGGGETQYF. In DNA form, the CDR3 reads TGTGCCAGCAGCAAAATGGGGGGGGGAGAGACCCAGTACTTC.

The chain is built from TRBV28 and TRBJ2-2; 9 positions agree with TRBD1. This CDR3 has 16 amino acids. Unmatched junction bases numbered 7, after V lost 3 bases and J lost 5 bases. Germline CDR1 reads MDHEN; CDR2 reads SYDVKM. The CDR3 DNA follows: TGTGCCAGCAGTTTGTCCGGGACAGGGAGGACCGGGGAGCTGTTTTTT. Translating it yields CASSLSGTGRTGELFF.

In nucleotides, the CDR3 is TGTGCCAGCAGGAGCCTTCTTCGGAGCACAGATACGCAGTATTTT. Translation: CASRSLLRSTDTQYF. The chain links TRBV7-9 to TRBJ2-3; D uncertain. The CDR3 has 15 amino acids. The germline V gene encodes CDR1 SEHNR and CDR2 FQNEAQ (reference sequence). The V end lost 6 bases, the J end lost 0 bases, and 13 bases lay between the germline ends.

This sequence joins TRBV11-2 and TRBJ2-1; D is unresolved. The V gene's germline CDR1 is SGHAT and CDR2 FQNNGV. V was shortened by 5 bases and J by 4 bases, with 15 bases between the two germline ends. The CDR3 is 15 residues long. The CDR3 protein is CASSPDSTSYNEQFF. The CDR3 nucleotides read TGTGCCAGCAGCCCCGACTCAACCTCGTACAATGAGCAGTTCTTC.

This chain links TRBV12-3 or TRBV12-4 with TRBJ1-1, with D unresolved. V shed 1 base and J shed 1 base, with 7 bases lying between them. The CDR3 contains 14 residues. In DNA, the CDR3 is TGTGCCAGCAGTTTAGTTCAACCGAACACTGAAGCTTTCTTT. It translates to CASSLVQPNTEAFF.

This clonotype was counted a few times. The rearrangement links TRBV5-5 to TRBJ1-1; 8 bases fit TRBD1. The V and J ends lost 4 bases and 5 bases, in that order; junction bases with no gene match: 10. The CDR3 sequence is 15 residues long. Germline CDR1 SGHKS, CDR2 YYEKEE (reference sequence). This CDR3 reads CASSLRTGLGTEAFF. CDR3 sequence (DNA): TGTGCCAGCAGCCTCCGGACAGGGTTGGGGACTGAAGCTTTCTTT.

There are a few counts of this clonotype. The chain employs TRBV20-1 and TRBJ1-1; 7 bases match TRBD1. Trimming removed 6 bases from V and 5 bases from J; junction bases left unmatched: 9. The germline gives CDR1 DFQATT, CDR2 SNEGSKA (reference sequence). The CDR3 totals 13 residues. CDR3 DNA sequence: TGCAGTGCCCCGACAGGGTTTGGGACTGAAGCTTTCTTT. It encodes CSAPTGFGTEAFF.

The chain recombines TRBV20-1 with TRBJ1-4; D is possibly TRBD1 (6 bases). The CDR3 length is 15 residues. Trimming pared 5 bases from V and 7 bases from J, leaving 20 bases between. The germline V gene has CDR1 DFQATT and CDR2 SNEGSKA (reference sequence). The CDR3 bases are TGCAGTGCTCCTGCTTCCCCAGGGGAAGGTGAAAAACTGTTTTTT. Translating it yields CSAPASPGEGEKLFF.

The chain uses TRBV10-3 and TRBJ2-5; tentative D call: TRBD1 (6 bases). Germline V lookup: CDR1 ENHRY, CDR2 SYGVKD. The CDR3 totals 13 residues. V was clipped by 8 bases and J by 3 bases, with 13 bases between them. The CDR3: CAIGFRGEETQYF. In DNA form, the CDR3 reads TGTGCCATCGGATTCAGGGGCGAAGAGACCCAGTACTTC.

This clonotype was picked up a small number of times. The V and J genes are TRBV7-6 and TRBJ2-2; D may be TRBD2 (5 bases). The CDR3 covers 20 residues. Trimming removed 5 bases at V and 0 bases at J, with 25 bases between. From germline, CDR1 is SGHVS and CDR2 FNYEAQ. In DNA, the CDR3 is TGTGCCAGCAGCCTACGCCGCCGAGCGGACGGCGAGCCGAACACCGGGGAGCTGTTTTTT. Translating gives CASSLRRRADGEPNTGELFF.

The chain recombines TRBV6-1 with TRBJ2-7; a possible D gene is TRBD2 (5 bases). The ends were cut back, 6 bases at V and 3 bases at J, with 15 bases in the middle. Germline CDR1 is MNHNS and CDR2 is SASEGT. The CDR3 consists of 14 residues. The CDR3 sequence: CASRSKSGIYEQYF. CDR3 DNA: TGTGCCAGCAGATCCAAGTCGGGGATCTACGAGCAGTACTTC.

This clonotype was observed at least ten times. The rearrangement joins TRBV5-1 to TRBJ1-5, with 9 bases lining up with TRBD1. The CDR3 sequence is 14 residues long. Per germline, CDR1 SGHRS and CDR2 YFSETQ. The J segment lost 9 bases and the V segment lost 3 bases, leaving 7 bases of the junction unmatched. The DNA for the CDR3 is TGCGCCAGCAGCTCGGGACAGGGAAGGGGGCCCCAGCATTTT. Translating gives CASSSGQGRGPQHF.

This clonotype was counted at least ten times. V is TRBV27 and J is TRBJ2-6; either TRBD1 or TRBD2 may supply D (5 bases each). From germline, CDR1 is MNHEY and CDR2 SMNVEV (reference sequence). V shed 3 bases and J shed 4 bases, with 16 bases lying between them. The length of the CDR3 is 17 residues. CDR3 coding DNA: TGTGCCAGCAGTTTTTTAGGTCTGGGGGAGGGGGCCAACGTCCTGACTTTC. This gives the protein CASSFLGLGEGANVLTF.

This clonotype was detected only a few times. The CDR3 protein is CASSKVGQAGNIQYF. DNA of the CDR3: TGTGCCAGCAGCAAAGTAGGACAGGCGGGGAACATTCAGTACTTC. V is TRBV21-1 and J is TRBJ2-4; the table's D call, TRBD1, has no DNA check behind it. TRBV21-1 is deemed a pseudogene. The CDR3 covers 15 residues.

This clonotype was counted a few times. In DNA, the CDR3 is TGTGCCATCACCATCGACAGGGATGTTTCCCACTATGGCTACACCTTC. It translates to CAITIDRDVSHYGYTF. This chain connects TRBV10-3 to TRBJ1-2; 7 bases are a match to TRBD1. Germline CDR1 and CDR2: ENHRY and SYGVKD. V shed 7 bases, J shed 3 bases, and the junction held 14 bases outside the gene matches. There are 16 residues in the CDR3.